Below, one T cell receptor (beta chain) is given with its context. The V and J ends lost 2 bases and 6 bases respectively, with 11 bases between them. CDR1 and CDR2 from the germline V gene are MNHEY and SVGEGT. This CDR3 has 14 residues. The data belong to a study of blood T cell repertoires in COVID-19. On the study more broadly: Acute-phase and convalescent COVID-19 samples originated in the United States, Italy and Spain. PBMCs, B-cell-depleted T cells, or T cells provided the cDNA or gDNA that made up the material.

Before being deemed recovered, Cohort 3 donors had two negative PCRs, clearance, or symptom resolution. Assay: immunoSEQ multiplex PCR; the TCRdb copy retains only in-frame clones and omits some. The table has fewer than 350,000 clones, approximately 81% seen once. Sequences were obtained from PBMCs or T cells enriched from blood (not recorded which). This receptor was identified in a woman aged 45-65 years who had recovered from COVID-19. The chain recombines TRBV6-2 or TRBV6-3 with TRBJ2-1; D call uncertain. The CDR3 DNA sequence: TGTGCCAGCAGTTACCCCTCTTCGAGCAATGAGCAGTTCTTC. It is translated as CASSYPSSSNEQFF.